Listed here are 25 T cell receptor beta chains from one sample, sequenced in a study of blood T cell repertoires in COVID-19. TCRdb's copy holds only in-frame clones and misses some; the assay was immunoSEQ multiplex PCR. The table lists about 130,000 clones, under 90% of them singletons. The material sequenced was PBMCs or T cells enriched from blood (not recorded which). The receptor source for this set is a man aged 35-49 years with acute COVID-19.

The chain employs TRBV28 and TRBJ1-1, with D unresolved. Trimming took 10 bases from V and 5 from J, leaving 20 bases between them. The CDR3 is 14 amino acids. The V gene's germline CDR1 is MDHEN and CDR2 SYDVKM. CDR3 region: CAIEGPGFGTEAFF. The CDR3, as DNA: TGTGCCATTGAAGGGCCGGGATTTGGGACTGAAGCTTTCTTT.

The rearrangement uses TRBV13 and TRBJ2-3, with 9 positions matching TRBD1. The V gene's germline CDR1 is PRHDT and CDR2 FYEKMQ (reference sequence). There are 16 residues in the CDR3. Losses at the gene ends were 0 bases for V and 5 bases for J; bases not matched to a gene: 6. CDR3: CASSLGRTGAGDTQYF. The CDR3 nucleotides are TGTGCCAGCAGCTTAGGGAGGACAGGGGCGGGAGATACGCAGTATTTT.

In its sample, this clone was seen a few times. The genes are TRBV27 and TRBJ1-6; D unclear. The germline V gene encodes CDR1 MNHEY and CDR2 SMNVEV (reference sequence). The V end lost 5 bases, the J end lost 7 bases, and 6 bases lay between the germline ends. The CDR3 runs to 12 residues. The CDR3 region has the DNA TGTGCCAGCAGTCAGATAAATTCACCCCTCCACTTT. Amino acids: CASSQINSPLHF.

The rearrangement links TRBV5-1 to TRBJ1-3, with TRBD1 as a possible D gene (5 bases). Germline-derived CDR1 and CDR2 are SGHRS and YFSETQ. The germline V and J ends were trimmed by 2 bases and 1 base, with 10 bases remaining between them. This CDR3 is 15 amino acids long. CDR3 sequence: CASSFQGQSGNTIYF. The CDR3 region has the DNA TGCGCCAGCAGCTTTCAGGGCCAATCTGGAAACACCATATATTTT.

The J gene is TRBJ2-1, the V gene TRBV5-1; TRBD2 aligns across 13 bases. J gave up 6 bases and V 3 bases, and 6 bases lay outside the gene matches. Germline CDR1 reads SGHRS; CDR2 reads YFSETQ. The CDR3 loop spans 16 amino acids. CDR3 coding DNA: TGCGCCAGCAGCTCCACTAGCGGGAGGGCCCCCAATGAGCAGTTCTTC. Translated: CASSSTSGRAPNEQFF.

This chain links TRBV2 with TRBJ2-2; perhaps TRBD1 as D (6 bases). Germline CDR1 is SNHLY and CDR2 is FYNNEI. The CDR3 is 16 residues long. Trimming shortened V by 3 bases and J by 1 base, and 12 bases separated the two germline ends. The chain's CDR3 is CASSELGTMNTGELFF. In DNA, the CDR3 is TGTGCCAGCAGTGAGCTAGGGACAATGAACACCGGGGAGCTGTTTTTT.

This clone has just a few counts. The V gene is TRBV7-6, the J gene TRBJ2-5; D might be TRBD1 (6 bases). Germline V CDR1 and CDR2: SGHVS, FNYEAQ. Trimming cost V 4 bases and J 9 bases, with 12 bases left between them. The CDR3 has 12 amino acids. The CDR3 protein is CASSSLDRPQYF. The CDR3 DNA sequence: TGTGCCAGCAGCTCCCTCGACAGGCCCCAGTACTTC.

This clone has only a few counts. The chain employs TRBV11-2 and TRBJ2-7; 7 nucleotides agree with TRBD2. Germline-derived CDR1 and CDR2 are SGHAT and FQNNGV. With V trimmed by 2 bases and J by 0 bases, 13 bases remained unmatched. This CDR3 has 18 residues. Here the CDR3 reads CASSLNRWEGLSSYEQYF. The CDR3 region has the DNA TGTGCCAGCAGCTTAAATCGATGGGAGGGATTGAGCTCCTACGAGCAGTACTTC.

The gene calls are TRBV18 and TRBJ2-2; 15 nucleotides agree with TRBD2. After removal of 2 bases from V and 6 bases from J, the junction contained 10 bases not matched to a gene. The CDR3 sequence is 19 residues long. Per the germline V gene, CDR1 is KGHSH and CDR2 is LQKENI. CDR3 nucleotides: TGTGCCAGCTCACCAATCAACGTCGGACTAGCGGGAGGGGCCGGGGAGCTGTTTTTT. Translating it yields CASSPINVGLAGGAGELFF.

The rearrangement joins TRBV27 to TRBJ1-1; possible D gene TRBD1, 6 bases. The V end was cut by 6 bases, the J end by 3 bases, with 11 bases between. This CDR3 comprises 13 residues. CDR1 is MNHEY, CDR2 SMNVEV, per germline (reference sequence). The CDR3 DNA sequence: TGTGCCAGCAGATACAGGGTTGACACTGAAGCTTTCTTT. Amino acid sequence: CASRYRVDTEAFF.

This chain joins TRBV7-9 and TRBJ1-3; 8 bases align to TRBD1. This CDR3 region has 16 residues. CDR1 and CDR2 from the germline V gene are SEHNR and FQNEAQ (reference sequence). The V gene end was trimmed by 1 base and the J gene end by 6 bases; junction bases not matched to a gene: 8. CDR3 residues: CASSLVGQALANTIYF. CDR3 DNA: TGTGCCAGCAGCTTAGTGGGACAGGCGTTGGCAAACACCATATATTTT.

The chain employs TRBV19 and TRBJ2-1, with 16 bases identical to TRBD2. This CDR3 is 18 amino acids long. The V gene's germline CDR1 is LNHDA and CDR2 SQIVND (reference sequence). The junction had 3 bases not matched to a gene; V was cut back by 4 bases and J by 0 bases. CDR3 sequence (DNA): TGTGCCAGTAGTAAGGGACTAGCGGGGGGGAGCTCCTACAATGAGCAGTTCTTC. Its translation is CASSKGLAGGSSYNEQFF.

The genes are TRBV18 and TRBJ1-2; TRBD1 matches 11 bases. V lost 3 bases, J lost 3 bases, and 3 bases stayed unmatched. This CDR3 region has 15 residues. Germline CDR1 and CDR2: KGHSH and LQKENI. CDR3: CASSPGQGVDYGYTF. The CDR3 nucleotides are TGTGCCAGCTCACCGGGACAGGGGGTAGACTATGGCTACACCTTC.

The rearrangement links TRBV11-2 to TRBJ1-1, with D possibly matching TRBD1 (5 bases). CDR1 and CDR2 from the germline V gene are SGHAT and FQNNGV. With 4 bases removed from V and 6 bases from J, the gap between germline ends came to 18 bases. The CDR3 spans 15 residues. Here the CDR3 reads CASSSGRDSGAEAFF. The CDR3 DNA reads TGTGCCAGCAGCTCCGGAAGGGACTCGGGGGCTGAAGCTTTCTTT.

The chain joins TRBV2 to TRBJ1-5; tentative D call: TRBD1 (5 bases). This CDR3 is 13 amino acids long. Germline loops: CDR1 SNHLY, CDR2 FYNNEI. V lost 4 bases and J 8 bases, leaving 12 bases between the germline ends. DNA of the CDR3: TGTGCCAGCAGTGTTGGGGGGTTGAAGCCCCAGCATTTT. This translates into CASSVGGLKPQHF.

V is TRBV28 and J is TRBJ2-3; D is unclear. Germline lookup yields CDR1 MDHEN and CDR2 SYDVKM. This CDR3 is 10 amino acids long. Trimming removed 10 bases at V and 3 bases at J, with 5 bases between. CDR3 loop: CATGTDTQYF. The CDR3 coding sequence is TGTGCCACCGGGACAGATACGCAGTATTTT.

CDR3 nucleotides: TGTGCCAGCAGCCAAGATTTTACAGGCCGCGCCCGCTATGGCTACACCTTC. Translated: CASSQDFTGRARYGYTF. This chain links TRBV3-1 (or the pseudogene TRBV3-2) with TRBJ1-2; maybe TRBD1 (5 bases). V was cut by 0 bases and J by 4 bases, with 18 bases left in between. The CDR3 is 17 amino acids. Germline V gene lookup returns CDR1 LGHDT and CDR2 YNNKEL (reference sequence).

V gene TRBV5-6 combines with J gene TRBJ2-2; 9 nucleotides agree with TRBD1. Trimming cost V 4 bases and J 1 base; bases outside gene matches: 8. The CDR3 is made up of 17 amino acids. The germline V gene encodes CDR1 SGHDT and CDR2 YYEEEE. CDR3 nucleotides: TGTGCCAGCAGCCGATTACAGGGGGCCTTGAACACCGGGGAGCTGTTTTTT. Translation: CASSRLQGALNTGELFF.

The chain has TRBV9 and TRBJ2-5, with TRBD1 matching 7 bases. Trimming took 4 bases from V and 2 from J; bases not matched to a gene: 5. CDR3 length: 14 amino acids. The germline gives CDR1 SGDLS, CDR2 YYNGEE. CDR3 coding DNA: TGTGCCAGCAGCTTAGGGGGCGGACAAGAGACCCAGTACTTC. It specifies CASSLGGGQETQYF.

CDR3 bases: TGTGCCAGCAGCTTGGTCGTTATGGTGACAACCGGAAACACCATATATTTT. It codes for CASSLVVMVTTGNTIYF. J is TRBJ1-3 and V is TRBV5-5; D not resolved. From germline, CDR1 is SGHKS and CDR2 YYEKEE (reference sequence). V was cut by 0 bases and J by 4 bases, with 17 bases left in between. CDR3 length: 17 amino acids.

The rearrangement links TRBV6-5 to TRBJ1-1, with unresolved D. The V end lost 0 bases, the J end lost 4 bases, and 9 bases lay between the germline ends. The CDR3 contains 14 residues. Germline V gene lookup returns CDR1 MNHEY and CDR2 SVGAGI. The CDR3 DNA reads TGTGCCAGCAGTTACTCCACTCGGGGCACTGAAGCTTTCTTT. It encodes CASSYSTRGTEAFF.

The chain is built from TRBV5-3 and TRBJ2-7, with 10 bases fitting TRBD1. TRBV5-3 counts as an open reading frame of uncertain function. The trim removed 5 bases at V and 5 bases at J, leaving 13 bases unmatched. The CDR3 runs 16 residues. Here the CDR3 DNA reads TGTGCCAGAAGTCCCTTTAGGACAGGGGGAGGGGACGAGCAGTACTTC. Encoded protein: CARSPFRTGGGDEQYF.

This clone was detected only a few times. This chain connects TRBV7-2 to TRBJ2-3; D may be TRBD1 (5 bases). The V gene lost 4 bases and the J gene lost 5 bases, with 16 bases spanning the gap. The germline V gene has CDR1 SGHTA and CDR2 FQGNSA. CDR3 length equals 15 residues. The CDR3 sequence is CASSYGPGQGDTQYF. As DNA, the CDR3 is TGTGCCAGCAGCTATGGACCAGGTCAGGGAGATACGCAGTATTTT.

The rearrangement joins TRBV12-3 or TRBV12-4 to TRBJ2-7; D is possibly TRBD2 (5 bases). The CDR3 runs to 11 residues. V lost 6 bases and J lost 6, with 9 bases in between. CDR3 nucleotide sequence: TGTGCCAGCAGCTTTCGGGGCGAGCAGTACTTC. Its protein is CASSFRGEQYF.

This chain links TRBV30 with TRBJ1-5; D unresolved. CDR3 length equals 13 residues. Germline loops: CDR1 GTSNPN, CDR2 SVGIG (reference sequence). With 1 base removed from V and 3 bases from J, the gap between germline ends came to 7 bases. DNA of the CDR3: TGTGCCTGGAGTGGAGGGCTCAATCAGCCCCAGCATTTT. Amino acid sequence: CAWSGGLNQPQHF.